A single sample gave rise to the 2 T cell receptor beta chains below, sequenced in a study of T cells in Graves' hyperthyroidism and ophthalmopathy. The source material, RNA transcripts, was used to amplify TCR beta CDR3 regions. The HTBI primer set served for first-round RT-PCR of the TCR CDR3. TCRdb called the multiplex PCR reads again in MiXCR, with one record for every CDR3 protein. The sample gives 100,000 to 140,000 distinct CDR3 sequences, 15% to 20% of which show up once; 42% is in the top ten. Input material: blood. These receptors were collected from a woman in her forties or fifties with Graves' hyperthyroidism.

In its sample, this clonotype was seen many times. Written as DNA, the CDR3 is TGTGCCAGCAGCTTAAGGGGACTAGCGAACAATGAGCAGTTCTTC. It encodes CASSLRGLANNEQFF. The V gene is TRBV7-3, the J gene TRBJ2-1; TRBD2 matches at 10 bases. The CDR3 has 15 amino acids. The germline CDR1 and CDR2 sequences are SGHTA and FQGTGA. Trimming removed 1 base from V and 5 bases from J; junction bases left unmatched: 2.

This clonotype was seen many times. The rearrangement links TRBV12-3 or TRBV12-4 to TRBJ1-6; D perhaps matches TRBD1 (5 bases). V shed 5 bases and J shed 10 bases, with 9 bases lying between them. The CDR3 sequence is 12 residues long. The DNA for the CDR3 is TGTGCCAGCAGTGACAGTGACTCACCCCTCCACTTT. It specifies CASSDSDSPLHF.